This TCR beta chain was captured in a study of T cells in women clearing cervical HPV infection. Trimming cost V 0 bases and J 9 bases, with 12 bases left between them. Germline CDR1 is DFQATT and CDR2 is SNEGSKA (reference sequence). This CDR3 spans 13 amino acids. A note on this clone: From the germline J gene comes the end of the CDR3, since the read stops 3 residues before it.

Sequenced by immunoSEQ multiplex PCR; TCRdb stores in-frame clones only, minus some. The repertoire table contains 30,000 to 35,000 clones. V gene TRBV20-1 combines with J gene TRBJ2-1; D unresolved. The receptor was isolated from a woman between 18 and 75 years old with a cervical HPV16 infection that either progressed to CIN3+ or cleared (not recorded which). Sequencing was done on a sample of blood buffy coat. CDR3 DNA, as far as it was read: TGCAGTGCTAGAGATCCCAGTTTCACTGAG. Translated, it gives CSARDPSFTE. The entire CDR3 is CSARDPSFTEQFF.